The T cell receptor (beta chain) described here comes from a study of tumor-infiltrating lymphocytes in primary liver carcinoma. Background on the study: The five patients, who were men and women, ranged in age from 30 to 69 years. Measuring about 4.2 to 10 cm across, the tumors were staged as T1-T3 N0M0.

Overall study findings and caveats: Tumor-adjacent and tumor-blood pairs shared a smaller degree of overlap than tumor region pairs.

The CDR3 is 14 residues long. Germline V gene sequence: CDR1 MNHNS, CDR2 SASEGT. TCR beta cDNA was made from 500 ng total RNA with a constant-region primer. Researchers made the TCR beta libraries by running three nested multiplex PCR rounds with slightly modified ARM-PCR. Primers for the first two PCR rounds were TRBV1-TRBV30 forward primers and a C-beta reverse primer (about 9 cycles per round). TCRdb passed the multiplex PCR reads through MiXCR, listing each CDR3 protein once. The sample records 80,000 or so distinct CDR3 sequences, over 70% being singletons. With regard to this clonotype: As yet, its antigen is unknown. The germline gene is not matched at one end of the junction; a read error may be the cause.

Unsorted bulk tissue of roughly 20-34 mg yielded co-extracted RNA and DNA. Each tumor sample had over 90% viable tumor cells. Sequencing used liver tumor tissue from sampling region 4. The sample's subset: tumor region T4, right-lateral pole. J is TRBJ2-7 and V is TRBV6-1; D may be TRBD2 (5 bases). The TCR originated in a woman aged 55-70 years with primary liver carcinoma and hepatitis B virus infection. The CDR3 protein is CTSSSQRSSYEQHF. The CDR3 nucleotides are TGTACCAGCAGTTCACAGCGGAGCTCCTACGAGCAGCACTTC.